This TCR beta chain is drawn from a study of T cell repertoires in cytomegalovirus infection. TCRdb reanalysed the reads using MiXCR and keeps one entry per CDR3 protein. The sample lists roughly 990,000 distinct CDR3 sequences; around 31% were seen once. On this clonotype itself: Its specificity is not known. A read error may be the cause here, since a much bigger clone is one base away.

CDR1 and CDR2 from the germline V gene are LNHDA and SQIVND (reference sequence). Deletions cut 4 bases from V and 4 bases from J, with 10 bases between. There are 13 residues in the CDR3. The sequenced sample was cultured CD8+ T cells from PBMCs, obtained from culture after CMV antigen stimulation. This TCR was sampled from a human donor in good health (CMV status not recorded). Some clones in this sample may be carry-over from other donors' samples. The J gene is TRBJ1-1, the V gene TRBV19; TRBD1 might be the D (6 bases). The CDR3 nucleotides read TGTGCCAGTAGTAAAGGAGGGGGCACTGAAGCTTTCTTT. Encoded protein: CASSKGGGTEAFF. The whole variable domain, remainder taken from reference TRBV19 and TRBJ1-1, is DGGITQSPKYLFRKEGQNVTLSCEQNLNHDAMYWYRQDPGQGLRLIYYSQIVNDFQKGDIAEGYSVSREKKESFPLTVTSAQKNPTAFYLCASSKGGGTEAFFGQGTRLTVV.